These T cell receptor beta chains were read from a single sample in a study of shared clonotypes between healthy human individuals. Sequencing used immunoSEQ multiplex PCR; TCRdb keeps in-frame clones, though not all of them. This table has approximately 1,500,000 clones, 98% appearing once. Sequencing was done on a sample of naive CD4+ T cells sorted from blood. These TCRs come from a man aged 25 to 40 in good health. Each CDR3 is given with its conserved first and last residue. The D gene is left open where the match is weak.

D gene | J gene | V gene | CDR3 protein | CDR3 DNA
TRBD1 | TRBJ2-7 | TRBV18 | CASSSRQGAREQYF | TGTGCCAGCTCTTCCCGGCAGGGGGCTCGGGAGCAGTACTTC
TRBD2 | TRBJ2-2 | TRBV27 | CASSLIPSGSFTGELFF | TGTGCCAGCAGTTTAATTCCTAGCGGGAGTTTTACCGGGGAGCTGTTTTTT
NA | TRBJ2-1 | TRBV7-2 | CASSRNRWNEQFF | TGTGCCAGCAGCCGTAATAGGTGGAATGAGCAGTTCTTC
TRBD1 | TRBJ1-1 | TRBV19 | CASSILDRGGITEAFF | TGTGCCAGTAGTATTTTGGACAGGGGGGGGATCACTGAAGCTTTCTTT
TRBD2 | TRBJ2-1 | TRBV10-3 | CAISSGTTYNEQFF | TGTGCCATCAGTTCGGGGACTACGTACAATGAGCAGTTCTTC
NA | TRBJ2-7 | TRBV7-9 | CASRGDSYEQYF | TGTGCCAGCAGAGGAGACTCCTACGAGCAGTACTTC
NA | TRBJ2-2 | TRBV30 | CAWSVGRTGELFF | TGTGCCTGGAGTGTGGGACGCACCGGGGAGCTGTTTTTT
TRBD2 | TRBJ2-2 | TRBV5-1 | CASSTLAGVNTGELFF | TGCGCCAGCAGCACCTTAGCGGGGGTGAACACCGGGGAGCTGTTTTTT
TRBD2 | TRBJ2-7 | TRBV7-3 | CASSPPGGEQYF | TGTGCCAGCAGCCCCCCGGGGGGCGAGCAGTACTTC
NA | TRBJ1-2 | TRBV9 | CASSVDTANYGYTF | TGTGCCAGCAGCGTGGACACTGCTAACTATGGCTACACCTTC
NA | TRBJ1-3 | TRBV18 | CASSPGNSGNTIYF | TGTGCCAGCTCACCGGGTAACTCTGGAAACACCATATATTTT
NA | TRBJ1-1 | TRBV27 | CASSPAHPGVGRAFF | TGTGCCAGCAGTCCGGCCCATCCTGGGGTCGGACGAGCTTTCTTT
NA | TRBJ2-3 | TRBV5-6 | CASSLSLREDTQYF | TGTGCCAGCAGCTTGTCGTTGAGGGAAGATACGCAGTATTTT
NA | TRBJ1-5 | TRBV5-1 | CASSREGNQPQHF | TGCGCCAGCAGCAGGGAAGGCAATCAGCCCCAGCATTTT
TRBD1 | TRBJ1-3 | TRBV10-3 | CAISAGGQVRNTIYF | TGTGCCATCAGTGCTGGAGGACAGGTTAGAAACACCATATATTTT
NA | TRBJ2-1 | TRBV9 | CASSVALDTANEQFF | TGTGCCAGCAGCGTAGCTTTGGACACGGCAAATGAGCAGTTCTTC
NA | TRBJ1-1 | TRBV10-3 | CAISETIVNTEAFF | TGTGCCATCAGTGAAACTATCGTGAACACTGAAGCTTTCTTT
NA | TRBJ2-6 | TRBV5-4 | CASSLRSSGANVLTF | TGTGCCAGCAGCTTACGCAGCTCTGGGGCCAACGTCCTGACTTTC
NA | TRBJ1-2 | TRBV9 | CASSVVSGRGKHGYTF | TGTGCCAGCAGCGTAGTCTCGGGGAGGGGAAAGCATGGCTACACCTTC
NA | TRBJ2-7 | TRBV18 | CASSPYFSSYEQYF | TGTGCCAGCTCACCGTACTTTAGCTCCTACGAGCAGTACTTC
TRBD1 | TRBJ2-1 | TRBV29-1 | CSVAGGSTNEQFF | TGCAGCGTTGCAGGGGGCTCCACAAATGAGCAGTTCTTC
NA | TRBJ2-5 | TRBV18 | CASSPRGQASQETQYF | TGTGCCAGCTCACCACGGGGTCAAGCCTCCCAAGAGACCCAGTACTTC
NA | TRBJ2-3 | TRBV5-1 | CASSLPGLSQQIELSIDTQYF | TGCGCCAGCAGCCTACCCGGATTGAGCCAGCAAATCGAACTATCAATTGATACGCAGTATTTT
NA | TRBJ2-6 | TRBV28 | CASSLTLSGANVLTF | TGTGCCAGCAGTTTAACCCTCTCTGGGGCCAACGTCCTGACTTTC
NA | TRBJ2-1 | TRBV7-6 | CASSAQGSYNEQFF | TGTGCCAGCAGCGCCCAGGGGTCCTACAATGAGCAGTTCTTC
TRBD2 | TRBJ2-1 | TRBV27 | CASSLLTSGLTSYNEQFF | TGTGCCAGCAGTTTATTAACTAGCGGGCTCACGAGCTACAATGAGCAGTTCTTC
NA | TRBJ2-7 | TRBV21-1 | CASSKVKPSGEAYEQYF | TGTGCCAGCAGCAAAGTGAAGCCTAGCGGGGAGGCCTACGAGCAGTACTTC